The 29 T cell receptor beta chains below come from one sample, sequenced in a study of blood T cell repertoires in COVID-19. Clones were sequenced by immunoSEQ multiplex PCR, and TCRdb holds only the in-frame ones, with some missing. The sample consists of 350,000 to 450,000 clones, 90% to 95% of them appearing once. The sequencing sample was made of PBMCs or T cells enriched from blood (not recorded which). The source of these receptors is a woman aged 35 to 49 who had been exposed to COVID-19.

This chain links TRBV7-2 with TRBJ2-5; 7 bases are shared with TRBD2. Germline V gene sequence: CDR1 SGHTA, CDR2 FQGNSA. The CDR3 covers 15 residues. V trimming: 0 bases; J trimming: 5 bases; junction bases outside the gene matches: 6. The DNA of the CDR3 is TGTGCCAGCAGCTTAGCGTGGGGGGGGAGGGAGACCCAGTACTTC. It encodes CASSLAWGGRETQYF.

V usage is TRBV13 and J usage is TRBJ2-2; 7 bases are shared with TRBD1. This CDR3 comprises 15 residues. Germline V CDR1 and CDR2: PRHDT, FYEKMQ (reference sequence). With 8 bases clipped from V and 2 bases from J, the junction kept 8 bases outside the gene matches. In DNA, the CDR3 is TGTGCCAGCTCAGAGGGGGCGGTAAACACCGGGGAGCTGTTTTTT. Its protein product is CASSEGAVNTGELFF. The variable domain in full, with the rest retrieved from reference TRBV13 and TRBJ2-2, is AAGVIQSPRHLIKEKRETATLKCYPIPRHDTVYWYQQGPGQDPQFLISFYEKMQSDKGSIPDRFSAQQFSDYHSELNMSSLELGDSALYFCASSEGAVNTGELFFGEGSRLTVL.

The chain links TRBV9 to TRBJ2-1, with unresolved D. The V end was cut by 0 bases, the J end by 1 base, with 5 bases between. The CDR3 runs to 14 residues. CDR1 and CDR2 from the germline V gene are SGDLS and YYNGEE. The CDR3 loop is CASSVGLSYNEQFF. CDR3 coding DNA: TGTGCCAGCAGCGTAGGGCTTTCCTACAATGAGCAGTTCTTC. Supplemented by reference TRBV9 and TRBJ2-1, the full variable domain reads DSGVTQTPKHLITATGQRVTLRCSPRSGDLSVYWYQQSLDQGLQFLIQYYNGEERAKGNILERFSAQQFPDLHSELNLSSLELGDSALYFCASSVGLSYNEQFFGPGTRLTVL.

The V call is TRBV6-5, the J call TRBJ2-7; D is perhaps TRBD1 (6 bases). The CDR3 is made up of 14 amino acids. Germline V lookup: CDR1 MNHEY, CDR2 SVGAGI. The germline V and J ends were trimmed by 8 bases and 0 bases, with 14 bases remaining between them. CDR3 loop: CASQRQESSYEQYF. CDR3 DNA: TGTGCCAGCCAAAGACAGGAAAGCTCCTACGAGCAGTACTTC.

V and J are TRBV3-1 (or the pseudogene TRBV3-2) and TRBJ1-1; D not resolved. Deletions cut 6 bases from V and 0 bases from J, with 11 bases between. The CDR3 consists of 14 residues. Germline V CDR1 and CDR2: LGHDT, YNNKEL (reference sequence). CDR3 nucleotides: TGTGCCAGCAGTGAGGGCAGTTTGAACACTGAAGCTTTCTTT. It is translated as CASSEGSLNTEAFF.

The gene calls are TRBV5-6 and TRBJ2-5; 11 bases agree with TRBD1. The ends lost 3 bases at V and 5 bases at J; junction bases unmatched: 6. From germline, CDR1 is SGHDT and CDR2 YYEEEE. The CDR3 loop spans 15 amino acids. The CDR3, as DNA: TGTGCCAGCAGCTCCGCCGGGACAGGGGGGGAGACCCAGTACTTC. Its translation is CASSSAGTGGETQYF.

The chain is built from TRBV5-4 and TRBJ2-3, with TRBD2 matching over 7 bases. The CDR3 runs 15 residues. The V and J ends lost 4 bases and 5 bases, in that order; junction bases with no gene match: 10. CDR1 is SGHNT, CDR2 YYREEE, per germline (reference sequence). This CDR3 reads CASSPSGTLQDTQYF. CDR3 coding DNA: TGTGCCAGCAGCCCTAGCGGAACACTGCAAGATACGCAGTATTTT.

J is TRBJ2-6 and V is TRBV2; no clear D. CDR1 is SNHLY, CDR2 FYNNEI, per germline. CDR3 length equals 17 residues. Trimming cost V 6 bases and J 0 bases, with 15 bases left between them. CDR3 bases: TGTGCCAGCAGGACCGACTGGAAACTCTCTGGGGCCAACGTCCTGACTTTC. Translation: CASRTDWKLSGANVLTF.

The CDR3 region is CASRRDSPEQFF. CDR3 coding DNA: TGTGCCAGCAGGAGGGACAGCCCTGAGCAGTTCTTC. The rearrangement links TRBV5-4 to TRBJ2-1; 7 positions match TRBD1. The J segment lost 9 bases and the V segment lost 5 bases, leaving 5 bases of the junction unmatched. From germline, CDR1 is SGHNT and CDR2 YYREEE (reference sequence). The CDR3 runs to 12 residues. The variable domain in full, with the rest retrieved from reference TRBV5-4 and TRBJ2-1, is ETGVTQSPTHLIKTRGQQVTLRCSSQSGHNTVSWYQQALGQGPQFIFQYYREEENGRGNFPPRFSGLQFPNYSSELNVNALELDDSALYLCASRRDSPEQFFGPGTRLTVL.

The gene calls are TRBV19 and TRBJ2-7; D perhaps matches TRBD2 (6 bases). The CDR3 covers 14 residues. The germline CDR1 and CDR2 sequences are LNHDA and SQIVND (reference sequence). V was clipped by 3 bases and J by 2 bases, with 11 bases between them. The CDR3 nucleotides are TGTGCCAGTAGTATGAGAGCGGGCCCCTACGAGCAGTACTTC. Amino acid sequence: CASSMRAGPYEQYF.

The rearrangement uses TRBV5-1 and TRBJ2-7, with D tentatively TRBD1 (5 bases). Germline CDR1 is SGHRS and CDR2 is YFSETQ. CDR3 length equals 13 residues. Between the trimmed V and J ends, which lost 5 bases and 4 bases, there was a span of 13 bases. The DNA for the CDR3 is TGCGCCAGCAGAGGGGTCGGCGCTTACGAGCAGTACTTC. Translation: CASRGVGAYEQYF.

This chain uses TRBV12-5 with TRBJ1-1; D is unresolved. V lost 3 bases and J lost 3, with 11 bases in between. The CDR3 spans 14 residues. Germline CDR1 and CDR2: LGHNT and FRNRAP. The DNA of the CDR3 is TGTGCTAGTGGTTTAGCACAGCTCGACACTGAAGCTTTCTTT. It yields the protein CASGLAQLDTEAFF.

The chain carries TRBV7-9 and TRBJ2-7, with 11 positions matching TRBD2. The germline gives CDR1 SEHNR, CDR2 FQNEAQ (reference sequence). The V gene end was trimmed by 1 base and the J gene end by 3 bases; junction bases not matched to a gene: 2. There are 15 residues in the CDR3. CDR3 protein: CASSLVTSGDYEQYF. As DNA, the CDR3 is TGTGCCAGCAGCTTAGTGACTAGCGGGGACTACGAGCAGTACTTC. The full variable domain, in which reference TRBV7-9 and TRBJ2-7 provide the parts outside the CDR3, is DTGVSQNPRHKITKRGQNVTFRCDPISEHNRLYWYRQTLGQGPEFLTYFQNEAQLEKSRLLSDRFSAERPKGSFSTLEIQRTEQGDSAMYLCASSLVTSGDYEQYFGPGTRLTVT.

This chain's CDR3 is CASSLASRDNEAFF. The CDR3, as DNA: TGCGCCAGCAGCTTGGCCTCCAGGGACAATGAAGCTTTCTTT. The rearrangement links TRBV5-1 to TRBJ1-1; tentative D call: TRBD1 (6 bases). Germline CDR1 reads SGHRS; CDR2 reads YFSETQ. V lost 0 bases and J lost 7, with 13 bases in between. The CDR3 covers 14 residues.

The chain combines TRBV18 with TRBJ1-2; TRBD1 agrees at 8 bases. Germline CDR1 reads KGHSH; CDR2 reads LQKENI. This CDR3 region has 16 residues. With V trimmed by 3 bases and J by 0 bases, 6 bases remained unmatched. The DNA of the CDR3 is TGTGCCAGCTCACCTCAATCGACAGGGGCTAACTATGGCTACACCTTC. This translates into CASSPQSTGANYGYTF. The full variable domain, rest sourced from reference TRBV18 and TRBJ1-2, is NAGVMQNPRHLVRRRGQEARLRCSPMKGHSHVYWYRQLPEEGLKFMVYLQKENIIDESGMPKERFSAEFPKEGPSILRIQQVVRGDSAAYFCASSPQSTGANYGYTFGSGTRLTVV.

This clone was counted once. The rearrangement uses TRBV6-5 and TRBJ1-2, with a tentative D call TRBD1 (6 bases). Germline assignment: CDR1 MNHEY and CDR2 SVGAGI. Between the trimmed V and J ends, which lost 6 bases and 8 bases, there was a span of 19 bases. The CDR3 sequence is 14 residues long. CDR3 bases: TGTGCCAGCAGCTCCCGAGGGGGGGGAATCGGCTACACCTTC. Its translation is CASSSRGGGIGYTF.

The chain couples TRBV3-1 (or the pseudogene TRBV3-2) to TRBJ1-3; D is uncertain. The CDR3 is made up of 13 amino acids. Trimming left V 3 bases short and J 4 bases short, with 7 bases between. Germline CDR1 and CDR2: LGHDT and YNNKEL (reference sequence). The CDR3, as DNA: TGTGCCAGCAGCCAGGGCATCGGAAACACCATATATTTT. Protein sequence: CASSQGIGNTIYF.

The chain combines TRBV9 with TRBJ1-1, with D maybe TRBD1 (5 bases). With 4 bases removed from V and 2 bases from J, the gap between germline ends came to 15 bases. This CDR3 contains 15 residues. Germline V gene sequence: CDR1 SGDLS, CDR2 YYNGEE. The CDR3 here is CASSPERGQNTEAFF. For the CDR3, the DNA is TGTGCCAGCAGCCCCGAGCGGGGCCAAAACACTGAAGCTTTCTTT.

This clone was seen just once. The chain links TRBV5-4 to TRBJ2-5; 8 bases agree with TRBD1. The CDR3 runs 14 residues. CDR1 and CDR2 from the germline V gene are SGHNT and YYREEE (reference sequence). The junction had 7 bases not matched to a gene; V was cut back by 4 bases and J by 5 bases. CDR3 residues: CASSPGTGKETQYF. CDR3 DNA sequence: TGTGCCAGCAGCCCCGGGACAGGCAAGGAGACCCAGTACTTC.

In this sample, this clone turned up once. The genes are TRBV4-1 and TRBJ2-5; 7 positions match TRBD2. The CDR3 has 17 amino acids. Germline V lookup: CDR1 MGHRA, CDR2 YSYEKL. Trimming at V came to 2 bases and at J to 4 bases, leaving 13 bases not matched to a gene. DNA for the CDR3: TGCGCCAGCAGCCAACCCAGGCTAGCGGCCTTCCCAGAGACCCAGTACTTC. Translating it yields CASSQPRLAAFPETQYF.

The genes are TRBV27 and TRBJ2-2; D might be TRBD1 (5 bases). Trimming removed 3 bases from V and 0 bases from J, with 11 bases in between. The CDR3 spans 16 residues. The germline CDR1 and CDR2 sequences are MNHEY and SMNVEV (reference sequence). The CDR3 spells CASSFGAGPNTGELFF. DNA for the CDR3: TGTGCCAGCAGTTTTGGGGCAGGCCCGAACACCGGGGAGCTGTTTTTT.

This clone was observed once. The chain employs TRBV19 and TRBJ1-3; 7 positions match TRBD1. From germline, CDR1 is LNHDA and CDR2 SQIVND (reference sequence). Trimming took 7 bases from V and 2 from J; bases not matched to a gene: 5. The CDR3 sequence is 14 residues long. CDR3 loop: CASTQGSAGNTIYF. The CDR3 DNA reads TGTGCCAGTACACAGGGGTCCGCTGGAAACACCATATATTTT.

The V gene is TRBV7-2, the J gene TRBJ1-4; a weak D match, TRBD1 (6 bases). Germline CDR1 is SGHTA and CDR2 is FQGNSA. This CDR3 has 16 amino acids. V dropped 4 bases and J dropped 3 bases, with 15 bases sitting between them. CDR3 loop: CASSYLRGGSNEKLFF. In DNA form, the CDR3 reads TGTGCCAGCAGCTATTTACGGGGGGGCTCTAATGAAAAACTGTTTTTT.

V is TRBV3-1 (or the pseudogene TRBV3-2) and J is TRBJ2-3, with 12 bases matching TRBD2. In germline, CDR1 is LGHDT, CDR2 YNNKEL (reference sequence). This CDR3 has 19 amino acids. Losses at the gene ends were 3 bases for V and 2 bases for J; bases not matched to a gene: 12. The CDR3 DNA reads as TGTGCCAGCAGCCATCCGAGACTAGCGGGGGCGAAGTACACAGATACGCAGTATTTT. Protein product: CASSHPRLAGAKYTDTQYF.

The chain carries TRBV29-1 and TRBJ2-1; 10 bases fit TRBD2. The CDR3 is 14 residues long. V lost 6 bases, J lost 0 bases, and 2 bases stayed unmatched. Germline CDR1 SQVTM, CDR2 ANQGSEA. CDR3: CSVPSGSSYNEQFF. CDR3 DNA sequence: TGCAGCGTACCTAGCGGGAGCTCCTACAATGAGCAGTTCTTC.

The chain has TRBV9 and TRBJ1-2, with D maybe TRBD1 (6 bases). Germline-derived CDR1 and CDR2 are SGDLS and YYNGEE. The CDR3 extends over 13 amino acids. V dropped 7 bases and J dropped 4 bases, with 14 bases sitting between them. The CDR3 bases are TGTGCCAGCGGGTCAACAGGGACCTATGGCTACACCTTC. This translates into CASGSTGTYGYTF.

The chain combines TRBV3-1 (or the pseudogene TRBV3-2) with TRBJ1-4; the match to TRBD1 covers 9 bases. The length of the CDR3 is 21 residues. V gave up 2 bases and J gave up 0 bases; unmatched junction bases: 16. Germline V gene data show CDR1 as LGHDT and CDR2 as YNNKEL (reference sequence). The CDR3 here is CASSQPGQGRAPIATNEKLFF. The CDR3 nucleotides are TGTGCCAGCAGCCAACCTGGACAGGGGCGGGCCCCCATTGCAACTAATGAAAAACTGTTTTTT.

The chain is built from TRBV9 and TRBJ1-1; D is uncertain. This CDR3 is 14 amino acids long. Germline V gene lookup returns CDR1 SGDLS and CDR2 YYNGEE. With 0 bases removed from V and 1 base from J, the gap between germline ends came to 7 bases. This CDR3 is CASSVGAGNTEAFF. For the CDR3, the DNA is TGTGCCAGCAGCGTAGGGGCAGGGAACACTGAAGCTTTCTTT.

This clone was seen just once. The chain joins TRBV6-4 to TRBJ1-1; D is uncertain. V was pared by 2 bases and J by 1 base, with 5 bases between. The germline gives CDR1 MRHNA, CDR2 SNTAGT. The CDR3 contains 13 residues. The DNA of the CDR3 is TGTGCCAGCAGTGACGATAGGAACACTGAAGCTTTCTTT. Its translation: CASSDDRNTEAFF.